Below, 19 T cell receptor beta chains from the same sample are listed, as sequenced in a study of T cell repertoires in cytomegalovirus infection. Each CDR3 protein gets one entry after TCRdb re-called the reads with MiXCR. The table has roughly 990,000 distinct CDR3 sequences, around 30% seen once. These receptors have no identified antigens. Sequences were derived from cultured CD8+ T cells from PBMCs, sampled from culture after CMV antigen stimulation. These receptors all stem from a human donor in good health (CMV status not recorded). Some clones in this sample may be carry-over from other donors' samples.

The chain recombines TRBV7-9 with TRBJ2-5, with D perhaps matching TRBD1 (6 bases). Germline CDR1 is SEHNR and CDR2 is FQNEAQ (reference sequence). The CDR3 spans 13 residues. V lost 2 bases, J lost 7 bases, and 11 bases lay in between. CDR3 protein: CASSLPGQLTQYF. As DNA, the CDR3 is TGTGCCAGCAGCTTACCGGGACAACTGACCCAGTACTTC.

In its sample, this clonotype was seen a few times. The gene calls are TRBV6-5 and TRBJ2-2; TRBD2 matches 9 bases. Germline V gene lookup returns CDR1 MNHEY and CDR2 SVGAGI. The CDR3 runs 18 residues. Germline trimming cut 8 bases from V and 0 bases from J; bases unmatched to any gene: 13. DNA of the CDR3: TGTGCCAGCTCGTTCAACTGGGCGGGGGGGCCGAACACCGGGGAGCTGTTTTTT. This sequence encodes CASSFNWAGGPNTGELFF.

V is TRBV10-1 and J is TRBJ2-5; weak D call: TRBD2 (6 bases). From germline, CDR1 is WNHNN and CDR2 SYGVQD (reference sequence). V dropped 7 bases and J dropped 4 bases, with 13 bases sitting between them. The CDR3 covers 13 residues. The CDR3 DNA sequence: TGCGCCAGCAACGGACGGAGGGGAGAGACCCAGTACTTC. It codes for CASNGRRGETQYF.

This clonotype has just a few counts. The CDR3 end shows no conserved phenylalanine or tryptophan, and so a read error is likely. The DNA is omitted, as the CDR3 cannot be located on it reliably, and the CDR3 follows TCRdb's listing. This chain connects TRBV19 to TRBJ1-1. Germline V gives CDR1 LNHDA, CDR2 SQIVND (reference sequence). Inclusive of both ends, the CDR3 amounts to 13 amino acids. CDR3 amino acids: CASSIAISRAQAL.

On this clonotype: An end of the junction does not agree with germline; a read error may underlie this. The DNA of the CDR3 is TGTGCCAACAGCTCGCCCCGACTAGCGGGGGGACGCACAGATACGCAGTATTTT. This encodes CANSSPRLAGGRTDTQYF. This chain links TRBV7-9 with TRBJ2-3, with TRBD2 identical over 13 bases. Germline loops: CDR1 SEHNR, CDR2 FQNEAQ (reference sequence). This CDR3 contains 18 residues.

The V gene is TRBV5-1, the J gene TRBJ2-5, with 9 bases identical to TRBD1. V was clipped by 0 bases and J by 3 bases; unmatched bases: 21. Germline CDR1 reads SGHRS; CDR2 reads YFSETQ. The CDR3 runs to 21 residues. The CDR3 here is CASSLDPLRGQGLLWEETQYF. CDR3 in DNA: TGCGCCAGCAGCTTGGACCCACTCCGAGGACAGGGGCTACTGTGGGAAGAGACCCAGTACTTC.

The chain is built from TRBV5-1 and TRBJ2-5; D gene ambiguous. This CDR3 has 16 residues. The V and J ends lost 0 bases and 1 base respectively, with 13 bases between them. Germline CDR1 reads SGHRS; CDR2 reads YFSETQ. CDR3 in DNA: TGCGCCAGCAGCTTGGCCATAGGCAGCTTCCAAGAGACCCAGTACTTC. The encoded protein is CASSLAIGSFQETQYF.

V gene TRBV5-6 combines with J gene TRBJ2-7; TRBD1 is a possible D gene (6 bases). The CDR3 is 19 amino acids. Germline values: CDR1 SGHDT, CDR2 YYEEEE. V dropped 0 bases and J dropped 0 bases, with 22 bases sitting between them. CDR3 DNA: TGTGCCAGCAGCTTGGCGTCTGGGACACTCATTCCTTCCTCCTACGAGCAGTACGTC. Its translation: CASSLASGTLIPSSYEQYV.

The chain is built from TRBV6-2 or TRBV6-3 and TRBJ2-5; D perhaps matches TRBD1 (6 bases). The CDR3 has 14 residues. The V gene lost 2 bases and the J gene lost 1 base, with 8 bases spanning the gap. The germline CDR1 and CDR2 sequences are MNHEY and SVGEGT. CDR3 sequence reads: CASSYRDTQETQYF. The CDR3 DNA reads TGTGCCAGCAGTTACCGGGACACCCAAGAGACCCAGTACTTC.

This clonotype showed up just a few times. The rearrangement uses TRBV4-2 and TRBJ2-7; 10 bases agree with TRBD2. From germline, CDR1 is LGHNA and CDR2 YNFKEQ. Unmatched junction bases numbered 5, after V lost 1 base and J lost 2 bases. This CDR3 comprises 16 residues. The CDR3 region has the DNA TGTGCCAGCAGCCAAGTGGTAGCGGGGGGTACCTACGAGCAGTACTTC. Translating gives CASSQVVAGGTYEQYF.

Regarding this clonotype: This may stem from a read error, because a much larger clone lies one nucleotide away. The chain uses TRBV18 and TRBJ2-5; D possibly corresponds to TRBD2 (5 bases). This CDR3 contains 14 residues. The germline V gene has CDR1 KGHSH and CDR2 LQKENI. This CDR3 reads CVSQSDYLRETQYF. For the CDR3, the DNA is TGTGTCAGCCAAAGCGACTATCTAAGGGAGACCCAGTACTTC.

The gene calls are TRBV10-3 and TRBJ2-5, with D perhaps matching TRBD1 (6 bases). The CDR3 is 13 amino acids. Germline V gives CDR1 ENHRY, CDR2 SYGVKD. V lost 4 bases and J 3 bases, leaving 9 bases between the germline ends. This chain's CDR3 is CAISAGQKETQYF. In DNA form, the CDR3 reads TGTGCCATCAGTGCCGGACAGAAAGAGACCCAGTACTTC.

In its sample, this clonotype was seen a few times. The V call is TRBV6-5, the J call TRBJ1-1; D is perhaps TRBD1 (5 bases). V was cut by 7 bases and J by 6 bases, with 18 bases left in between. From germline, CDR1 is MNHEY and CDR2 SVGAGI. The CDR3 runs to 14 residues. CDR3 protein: CASTRDPEAAEAFF. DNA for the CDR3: TGTGCCAGCACCCGGGACCCGGAAGCGGCTGAAGCTTTCTTT.

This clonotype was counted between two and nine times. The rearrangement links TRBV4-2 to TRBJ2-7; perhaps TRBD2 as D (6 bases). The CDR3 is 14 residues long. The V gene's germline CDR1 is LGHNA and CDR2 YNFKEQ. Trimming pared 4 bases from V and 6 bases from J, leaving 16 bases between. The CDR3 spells CASSPAALGGEQYF. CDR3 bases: TGTGCCAGCAGCCCAGCCGCTTTGGGGGGCGAGCAGTACTTC.

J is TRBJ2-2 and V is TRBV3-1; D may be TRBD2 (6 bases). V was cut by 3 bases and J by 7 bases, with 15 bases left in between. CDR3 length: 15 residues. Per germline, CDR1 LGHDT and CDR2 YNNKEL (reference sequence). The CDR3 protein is CASSHPLADNGELFF. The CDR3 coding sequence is TGTGCCAGCAGCCACCCCTTAGCGGATAACGGGGAGCTGTTTTTT.

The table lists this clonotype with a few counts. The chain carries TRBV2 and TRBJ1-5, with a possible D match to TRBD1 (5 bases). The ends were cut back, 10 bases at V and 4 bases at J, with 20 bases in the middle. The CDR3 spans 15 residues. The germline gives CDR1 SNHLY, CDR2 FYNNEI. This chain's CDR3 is CAINGRQTFNQPQHF. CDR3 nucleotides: TGTGCCATTAATGGAAGACAGACCTTTAATCAGCCCCAGCATTTT.

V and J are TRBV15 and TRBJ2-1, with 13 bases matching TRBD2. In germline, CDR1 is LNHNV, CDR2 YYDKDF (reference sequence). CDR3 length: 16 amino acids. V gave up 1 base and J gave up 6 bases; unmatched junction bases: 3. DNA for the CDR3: TGTGCCACCAGCAGAGGACTAGCGGGGGGTGGCAATGAGCAGTTCTTC. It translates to CATSRGLAGGGNEQFF.

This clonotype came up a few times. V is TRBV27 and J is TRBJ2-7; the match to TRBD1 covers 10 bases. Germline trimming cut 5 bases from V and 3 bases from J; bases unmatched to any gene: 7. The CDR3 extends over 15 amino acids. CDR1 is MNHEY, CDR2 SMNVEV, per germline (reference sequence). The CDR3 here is CASSPDRGRIYEQYF. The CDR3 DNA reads TGTGCCAGCAGTCCCGACAGGGGGCGAATCTACGAGCAGTACTTC.

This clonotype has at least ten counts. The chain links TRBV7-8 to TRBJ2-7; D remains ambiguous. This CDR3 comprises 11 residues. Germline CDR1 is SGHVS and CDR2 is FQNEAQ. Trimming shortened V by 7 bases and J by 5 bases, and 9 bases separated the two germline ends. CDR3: CASTDVDEQYF. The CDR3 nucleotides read TGTGCCAGCACCGACGTCGACGAGCAGTACTTC.